This paragraph covers one T cell receptor (beta chain) sequence. This entry belongs to a study of T cell changes during pregnancy in multiple sclerosis. TCRdb's copy holds only in-frame clones and misses some; the assay was immunoSEQ multiplex PCR. The sample has approximately 40,000 clones; about 93% are singletons. V was clipped by 5 bases and J by 2 bases; unmatched bases: 8. CDR1 and CDR2 from the germline V gene are SGHTA and FQGNSA. CDR3 length: 15 amino acids. The sequences come from CD4+ T cells from peripheral blood mononuclear cells, collected after pregnancy. This chain joins TRBV7-2 and TRBJ2-5, with 7 bases matching TRBD2. The TCR was taken from a female donor in good health, enrolled as a control in a pregnancy study. This chain's CDR3 is CASSPRRGLQETQYF. The CDR3 DNA is TGTGCCAGCAGCCCCCGGCGGGGACTACAAGAGACCCAGTACTTC. Full variable domain (rest looked up from reference TRBV7-2 and TRBJ2-5): GAGVSQSPSNKVTEKGKDVELRCDPISGHTALYWYRQSLGQGLEFLIYFQGNSAPDKSGLPSDRFSAERTGGSVSTLTIQRTQQEDSAVYLCASSPRRGLQETQYFGPGTRLLVL.